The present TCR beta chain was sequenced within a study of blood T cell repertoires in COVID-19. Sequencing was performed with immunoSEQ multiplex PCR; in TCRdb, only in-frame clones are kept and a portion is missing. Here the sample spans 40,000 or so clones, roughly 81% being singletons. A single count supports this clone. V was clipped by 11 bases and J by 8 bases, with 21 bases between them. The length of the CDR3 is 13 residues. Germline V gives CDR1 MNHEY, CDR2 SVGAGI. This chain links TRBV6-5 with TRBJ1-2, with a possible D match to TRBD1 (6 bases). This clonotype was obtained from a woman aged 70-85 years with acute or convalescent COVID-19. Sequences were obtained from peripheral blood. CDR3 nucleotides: TGTGCCGGATTGACAGGTTCTTGGGGGGGCTACACCTTC. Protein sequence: CAGLTGSWGGYTF.